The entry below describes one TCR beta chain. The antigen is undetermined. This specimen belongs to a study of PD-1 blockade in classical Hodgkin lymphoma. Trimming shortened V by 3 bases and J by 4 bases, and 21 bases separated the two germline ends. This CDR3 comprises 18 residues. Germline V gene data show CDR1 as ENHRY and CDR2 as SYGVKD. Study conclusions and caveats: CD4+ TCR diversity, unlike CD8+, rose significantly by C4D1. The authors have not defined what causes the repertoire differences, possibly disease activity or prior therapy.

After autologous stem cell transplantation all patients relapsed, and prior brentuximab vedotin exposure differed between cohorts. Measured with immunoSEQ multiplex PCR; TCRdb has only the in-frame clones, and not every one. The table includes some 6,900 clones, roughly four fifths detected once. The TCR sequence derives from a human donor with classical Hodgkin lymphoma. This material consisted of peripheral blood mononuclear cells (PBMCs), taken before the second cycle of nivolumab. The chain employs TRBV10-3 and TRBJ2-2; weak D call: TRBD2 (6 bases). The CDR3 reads CAISDPGLSLLITGELFF. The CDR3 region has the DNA TGTGCCATCAGTGACCCAGGACTATCGCTACTAATCACCGGGGAGCTGTTTTTT.